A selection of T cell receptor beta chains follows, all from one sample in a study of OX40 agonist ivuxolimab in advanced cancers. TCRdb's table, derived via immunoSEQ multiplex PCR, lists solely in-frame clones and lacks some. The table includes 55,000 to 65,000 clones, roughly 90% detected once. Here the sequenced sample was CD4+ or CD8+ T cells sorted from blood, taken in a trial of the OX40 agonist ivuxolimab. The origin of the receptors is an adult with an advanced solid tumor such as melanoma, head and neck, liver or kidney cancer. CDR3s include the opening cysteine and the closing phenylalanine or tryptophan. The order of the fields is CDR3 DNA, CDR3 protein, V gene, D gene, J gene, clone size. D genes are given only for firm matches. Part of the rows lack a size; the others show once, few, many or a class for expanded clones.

CDR3 DNA: TGTGCCAGCATAGGGGCAGGGAACTATGGCTACACCTTC
CDR3 protein: CASIGAGNYGYTF
V gene: TRBV6-1
D gene: -
J gene: TRBJ1-2
clone size: -

CDR3 DNA: TGTGCCAGCTCACCTTACCAGGGGGCCTCCAATCAGCCCCAGCATTTT
CDR3 protein: CASSPYQGASNQPQHF
V gene: TRBV18
D gene: TRBD1
J gene: TRBJ1-5
clone size: -

CDR3 DNA: TGTGCCATCAGGGCCGGGACAGGCGCGAACACCGGGGAGCTGTTTTTT
CDR3 protein: CAIRAGTGANTGELFF
V gene: TRBV10-3
D gene: TRBD1
J gene: TRBJ2-2
clone size: -

CDR3 DNA: TGTGCCAGCATCCCGCCGGGACAGGGGAACACCGGGGAGCTGTTTTTT
CDR3 protein: CASIPPGQGNTGELFF
V gene: TRBV7-2
D gene: TRBD1
J gene: TRBJ2-2
clone size: -

CDR3 DNA: TGTGCCAGCAGTGAAACGGAGTTGGGGTTTGGTGAAGCTTTCTTT
CDR3 protein: CASSETELGFGEAFF
V gene: TRBV2
D gene: -
J gene: TRBJ1-1
clone size: -

CDR3 DNA: TGTGCCAGCAGCCCAGGGGATGCAGCTCCCTACGAGCAGTACTTC
CDR3 protein: CASSPGDAAPYEQYF
V gene: TRBV11-3
D gene: -
J gene: TRBJ2-7
clone size: -

CDR3 DNA: TGTGCCAGAAGCTCCGAAACAGGGGGTGGCTACACCTTC
CDR3 protein: CARSSETGGGYTF
V gene: TRBV5-3
D gene: TRBD1
J gene: TRBJ1-2
clone size: -

CDR3 DNA: TGTGCCAGCAGCTCAACTAGCGTTGAGCAGTTCTTC
CDR3 protein: CASSSTSVEQFF
V gene: TRBV7-2
D gene: TRBD2
J gene: TRBJ2-1
clone size: -

CDR3 DNA: TGTGCCAGCAGGGGAGGGACAGGGGGGAATCAGCCCCAGCATTTT
CDR3 protein: CASRGGTGGNQPQHF
V gene: TRBV7-9
D gene: TRBD1
J gene: TRBJ1-5
clone size: -

CDR3 DNA: TGTGCCAGCAGCTTAGGGCGCCTAGCGGGAGCAGTCCAAGAGACCCAGTACTTC
CDR3 protein: CASSLGRLAGAVQETQYF
V gene: TRBV7-2
D gene: TRBD2
J gene: TRBJ2-5
clone size: -

CDR3 DNA: TGTGCCAGCAGTTACTCGTGGGGAGAGACCCAGTACTTC
CDR3 protein: CASSYSWGETQYF
V gene: TRBV6-5
D gene: -
J gene: TRBJ2-5
clone size: -

CDR3 DNA: TGTGCCAGCAGCTTAGACCCGGGACTGGGGGACACCATATATTTT
CDR3 protein: CASSLDPGLGDTIYF
V gene: TRBV7-8
D gene: -
J gene: TRBJ1-3
clone size: once

CDR3 DNA: TGTGCCAGCAGTGAAGTGGGGGTTGCTTTCTTT
CDR3 protein: CASSEVGVAFF
V gene: TRBV6-1
D gene: -
J gene: TRBJ1-1
clone size: -

CDR3 DNA: TGTGCCAGCTCAATACCCAATCAAGAGACCCAGTACTTC
CDR3 protein: CASSIPNQETQYF
V gene: TRBV18
D gene: -
J gene: TRBJ2-5
clone size: -

CDR3 DNA: TGTGCCTGGAGCGAATTAGGGAATCAGCCCCAGCATTTT
CDR3 protein: CAWSELGNQPQHF
V gene: TRBV30
D gene: -
J gene: TRBJ1-5
clone size: -

CDR3 DNA: TGTGCCAGCAGCCCAACCGGGGAGCACTATAACTATGGCTACACCTTC
CDR3 protein: CASSPTGEHYNYGYTF
V gene: TRBV7-8
D gene: -
J gene: TRBJ1-2
clone size: -

CDR3 DNA: TGTGCCAGCAGTTACTCGACCCCATCGAAGCAGTTCTTC
CDR3 protein: CASSYSTPSKQFF
V gene: TRBV6-5
D gene: -
J gene: TRBJ2-1
clone size: -

CDR3 DNA: TGTGCCAGCAGCCCACGTGGTTTTTGGCAGATCCAAGAGACCCAGTACTTC
CDR3 protein: CASSPRGFWQIQETQYF
V gene: TRBV5-6
D gene: -
J gene: TRBJ2-5
clone size: -

CDR3 DNA: TGTGCCAGCAGCTTGGGGGCTAGCGGGACTTACGAGCAGTACTTC
CDR3 protein: CASSLGASGTYEQYF
V gene: TRBV5-4
D gene: TRBD2
J gene: TRBJ2-7
clone size: -

CDR3 DNA: TGTGCCAGCAGCTTAATGAGCGGAGCAGGGTCCAAAAACATTCAGTACTTC
CDR3 protein: CASSLMSGAGSKNIQYF
V gene: TRBV7-2
D gene: -
J gene: TRBJ2-4
clone size: -

CDR3 DNA: TGTGCCAGCAGCGTCGGGGGACAGGGCTTTATGCATGAGCAGTTCTTC
CDR3 protein: CASSVGGQGFMHEQFF
V gene: TRBV11-2
D gene: TRBD1
J gene: TRBJ2-1
clone size: -

CDR3 DNA: TGTGCCAGCAGACCCTGGACTAGCGGAAAAGATACGCAGTATTTT
CDR3 protein: CASRPWTSGKDTQYF
V gene: TRBV6-5
D gene: TRBD2
J gene: TRBJ2-3
clone size: -

CDR3 DNA: TGCAGCGTGGGGATTTCCGGAGAGACCCAGTACTTC
CDR3 protein: CSVGISGETQYF
V gene: TRBV29-1
D gene: -
J gene: TRBJ2-5
clone size: -

CDR3 DNA: TGTGCCAGTAATCCCCGGGACCACACAGATACGCAGTATTTT
CDR3 protein: CASNPRDHTDTQYF
V gene: TRBV19
D gene: -
J gene: TRBJ2-3
clone size: -

CDR3 DNA: TGTGCCAGCAGGTACGACGGCCTCTCCTACGAGCAGTACTTC
CDR3 protein: CASRYDGLSYEQYF
V gene: TRBV6-5
D gene: -
J gene: TRBJ2-7
clone size: -

CDR3 DNA: TGCGCCAGCAGTGAGTCCACAGGACTAGCGAACCACAATGAGCAGTTCTTC
CDR3 protein: CASSESTGLANHNEQFF
V gene: TRBV10-2
D gene: TRBD2
J gene: TRBJ2-1
clone size: -

CDR3 DNA: TGTGCCAGCAGCTCTAACCTCCCCTACAGGGGGCTAAGCTATGGCTACACCTTC
CDR3 protein: CASSSNLPYRGLSYGYTF
V gene: TRBV5-5
D gene: TRBD1
J gene: TRBJ1-2
clone size: once

CDR3 DNA: TGTGCCAGCAGTTACTTTGGCCTGGGGACACAAGAGACCCAGTACTTC
CDR3 protein: CASSYFGLGTQETQYF
V gene: TRBV6-5
D gene: -
J gene: TRBJ2-5
clone size: -

CDR3 DNA: TGTGCCAGCAGTAACCTAGCGGGAGCATACTACGAGCAGTACTTC
CDR3 protein: CASSNLAGAYYEQYF
V gene: TRBV6-5
D gene: TRBD2
J gene: TRBJ2-7
clone size: -

CDR3 DNA: TGTGCCAGCAGCTTAGGCACATCACAACGGGGCGAGCAGTACTTC
CDR3 protein: CASSLGTSQRGEQYF
V gene: TRBV7-2
D gene: -
J gene: TRBJ2-7
clone size: once

CDR3 DNA: TGTGCCAGCAGTTTACGGCGAGGCAATAACAATGAGCAGTTCTTC
CDR3 protein: CASSLRRGNNNEQFF
V gene: TRBV27
D gene: -
J gene: TRBJ2-1
clone size: -

CDR3 DNA: TGTGCCAGCAGCTTTGGGACGGATAGCAATCAGCCCCAGCATTTT
CDR3 protein: CASSFGTDSNQPQHF
V gene: TRBV7-9
D gene: -
J gene: TRBJ1-5
clone size: -

CDR3 DNA: TGTGCCAGCAGTTTAAAGTTCACAGGGAGGAATGGCTACACCTTC
CDR3 protein: CASSLKFTGRNGYTF
V gene: TRBV27
D gene: -
J gene: TRBJ1-2
clone size: -

CDR3 DNA: TGTGCCAGCTCACCCTCAGATAACACTGAAGCTTTCTTT
CDR3 protein: CASSPSDNTEAFF
V gene: TRBV18
D gene: -
J gene: TRBJ1-1
clone size: -

CDR3 DNA: TGCGCCAGCAGCCCGATACAGGGCCCCTCTCCCACAGATACGCAGTATTTT
CDR3 protein: CASSPIQGPSPTDTQYF
V gene: TRBV4-1
D gene: -
J gene: TRBJ2-3
clone size: -

CDR3 DNA: TGCAGTGCTTCTGGAGATACGCAGTATTTT
CDR3 protein: CSASGDTQYF
V gene: TRBV20-1
D gene: -
J gene: TRBJ2-3
clone size: -

CDR3 DNA: TGCAGCGTTCCCCCGGGACTAGCGGGAGGTCGAAACAATGAGCAGTTCTTC
CDR3 protein: CSVPPGLAGGRNNEQFF
V gene: TRBV29-1
D gene: TRBD2
J gene: TRBJ2-1
clone size: -

CDR3 DNA: TGTGCCAGCTCACCCCCAGGGGGGACGAGCAATCAGCCCCAGCATTTT
CDR3 protein: CASSPPGGTSNQPQHF
V gene: TRBV18
D gene: TRBD1
J gene: TRBJ1-5
clone size: -

CDR3 DNA: TGTGCCAGCAGCGAAGCTGAAAGCACAGATACGCAGTATTTT
CDR3 protein: CASSEAESTDTQYF
V gene: TRBV6-5
D gene: -
J gene: TRBJ2-3
clone size: -

CDR3 DNA: TGTGCCAGCAGTCGGGACCCGGACTACGAGCAGTACTTC
CDR3 protein: CASSRDPDYEQYF
V gene: TRBV6-5
D gene: -
J gene: TRBJ2-7
clone size: -

CDR3 DNA: TGCGCCAGCAGCTTGTCGCTAGCGGGAGTTGGAGAGCAGTACTTC
CDR3 protein: CASSLSLAGVGEQYF
V gene: TRBV5-1
D gene: TRBD2
J gene: TRBJ2-7
clone size: -